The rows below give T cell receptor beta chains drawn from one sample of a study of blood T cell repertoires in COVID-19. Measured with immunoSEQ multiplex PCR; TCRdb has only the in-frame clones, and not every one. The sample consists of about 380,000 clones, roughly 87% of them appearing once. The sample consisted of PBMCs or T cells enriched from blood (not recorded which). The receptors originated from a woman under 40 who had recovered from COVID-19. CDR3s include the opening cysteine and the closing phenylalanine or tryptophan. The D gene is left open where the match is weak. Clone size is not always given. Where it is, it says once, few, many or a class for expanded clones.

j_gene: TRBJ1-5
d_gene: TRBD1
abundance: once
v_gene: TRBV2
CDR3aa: CASRIYRGSNQPQHF
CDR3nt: TGTGCCAGCAGGATTTACAGGGGGAGCAATCAGCCCCAGCATTTT

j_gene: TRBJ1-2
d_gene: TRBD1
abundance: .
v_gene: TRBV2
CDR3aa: CASSMTGPSDGGYTF
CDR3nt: TGTGCCAGCAGCATGACAGGGCCATCCGACGGAGGCTACACCTTC

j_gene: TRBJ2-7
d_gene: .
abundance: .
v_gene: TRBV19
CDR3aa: CATKDRQQPFEQYF
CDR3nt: TGTGCAACAAAGGACAGACAACAACCCTTCGAGCAGTACTTC

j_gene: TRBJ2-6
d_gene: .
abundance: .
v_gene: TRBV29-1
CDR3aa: CSVAVASGANVLTF
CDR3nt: TGCAGCGTTGCAGTGGCCTCTGGGGCCAACGTCCTGACTTTC

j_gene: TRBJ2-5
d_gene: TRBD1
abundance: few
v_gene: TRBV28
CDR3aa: CASSRTGGETQYF
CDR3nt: TGTGCCAGCAGCCGGACAGGGGGAGAGACCCAGTACTTC

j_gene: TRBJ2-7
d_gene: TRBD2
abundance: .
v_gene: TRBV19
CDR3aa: CASSIRTSGSYEQYF
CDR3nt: TGTGCCAGTAGTATTAGGACTAGCGGGTCCTACGAGCAGTACTTC

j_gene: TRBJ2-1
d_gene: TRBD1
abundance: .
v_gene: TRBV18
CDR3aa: CASSGQPNNEQFF
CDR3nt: TGTGCCAGCTCGGGACAGCCGAACAATGAGCAGTTCTTC

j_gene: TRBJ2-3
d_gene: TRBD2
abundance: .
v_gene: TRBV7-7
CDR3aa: CASSLESSGSRADTQYF
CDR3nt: TGTGCTAGCAGCTTAGAGTCTAGCGGGAGCAGGGCAGATACGCAGTATTTT

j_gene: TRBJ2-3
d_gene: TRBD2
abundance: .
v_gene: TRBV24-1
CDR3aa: CATSEVGGGASSTDTQYF
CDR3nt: TGTGCCACCAGTGAAGTTGGCGGGGGGGCCTCTAGCACAGATACGCAGTATTTT

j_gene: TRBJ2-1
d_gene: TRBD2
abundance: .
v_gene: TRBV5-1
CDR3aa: CASTLTGTSSYNEQFF
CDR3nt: TGCGCCAGCACCCTGACCGGGACTAGCTCCTACAATGAGCAGTTCTTC

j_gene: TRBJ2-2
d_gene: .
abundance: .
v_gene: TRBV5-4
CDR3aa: CASSPTASTTLIHTGELFF
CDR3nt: TGTGCCAGCAGTCCGACTGCCAGTACCACACTCATTCACACCGGGGAGCTGTTTTTT

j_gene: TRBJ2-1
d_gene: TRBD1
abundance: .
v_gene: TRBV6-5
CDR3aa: CASSTGTGFEQFF
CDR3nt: TGTGCCAGCAGCACCGGGACAGGGTTTGAGCAGTTCTTC

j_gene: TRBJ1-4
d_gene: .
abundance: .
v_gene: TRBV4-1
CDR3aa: CASSPFVATNEKLFF
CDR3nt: TGCGCCAGCAGCCCCTTTGTCGCAACTAATGAAAAACTGTTTTTT

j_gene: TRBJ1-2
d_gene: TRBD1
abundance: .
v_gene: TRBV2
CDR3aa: CASSVLRDSNYGYTF
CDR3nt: TGTGCCAGCAGTGTCCTCCGGGACAGTAACTATGGCTACACCTTC

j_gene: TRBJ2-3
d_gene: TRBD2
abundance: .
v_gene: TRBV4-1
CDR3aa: CASSQAGGRTDTQYF
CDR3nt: TGCGCCAGCAGCCAAGCGGGGGGGCGGACAGATACGCAGTATTTT

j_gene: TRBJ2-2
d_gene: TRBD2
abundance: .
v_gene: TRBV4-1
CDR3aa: CASSQRFGGGYTGELFF
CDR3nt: TGCGCCAGCAGCCAAAGATTTGGGGGAGGGTACACCGGGGAGCTGTTTTTT

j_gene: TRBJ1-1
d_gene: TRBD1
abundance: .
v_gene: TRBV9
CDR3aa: CASSGPGQYTEAFF
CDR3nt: TGTGCCAGCAGCGGACCGGGACAGTACACTGAAGCTTTCTTT

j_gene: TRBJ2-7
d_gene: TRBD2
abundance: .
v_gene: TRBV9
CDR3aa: CASSSGLAGRTGEQYF
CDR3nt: TGTGCCAGCAGCTCCGGACTAGCGGGGAGGACCGGCGAGCAGTACTTC

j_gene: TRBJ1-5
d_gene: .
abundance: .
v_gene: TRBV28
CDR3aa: CASSLGSKPQHF
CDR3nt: TGTGCCAGCAGTTTGGGGAGTAAGCCCCAGCATTTT

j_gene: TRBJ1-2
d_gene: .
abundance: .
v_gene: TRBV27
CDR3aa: CASSLWQGNGYTF
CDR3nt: TGTGCCAGCAGTTTATGGCAGGGGAATGGCTACACCTTC

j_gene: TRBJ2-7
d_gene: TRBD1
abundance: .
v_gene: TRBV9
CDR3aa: CASSAVDRGNEQYF
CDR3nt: TGTGCCAGCAGCGCCGTGGACAGGGGGAACGAGCAGTACTTC

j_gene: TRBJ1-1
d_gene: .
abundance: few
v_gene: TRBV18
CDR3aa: CASSPTSVYRVNTEAFF
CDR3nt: TGTGCCAGCTCACCTACTTCAGTATATCGGGTGAACACTGAAGCTTTCTTT

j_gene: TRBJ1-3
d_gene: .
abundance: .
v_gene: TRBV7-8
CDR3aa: CASSPARIGNTIYF
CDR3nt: TGTGCCAGCAGCCCTGCCAGGATCGGAAACACCATATATTTT

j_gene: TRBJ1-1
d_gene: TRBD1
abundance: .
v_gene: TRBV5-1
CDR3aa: CASSPIGQGNTEAFF
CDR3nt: TGCGCCAGCAGCCCTATCGGACAGGGGAACACTGAAGCTTTCTTT

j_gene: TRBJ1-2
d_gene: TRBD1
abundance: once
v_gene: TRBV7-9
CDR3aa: CASSPWTGSEYGYTF
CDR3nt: TGTGCCAGCAGCCCATGGACAGGGTCTGAATATGGCTACACCTTC

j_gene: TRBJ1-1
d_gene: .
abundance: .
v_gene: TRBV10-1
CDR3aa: CASRENLGQSTEAFF
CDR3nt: TGCGCCAGCAGGGAAAACCTCGGACAGTCCACTGAAGCTTTCTTT

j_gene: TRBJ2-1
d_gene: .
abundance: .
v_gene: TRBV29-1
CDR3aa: CSVAKTGDVDEQFF
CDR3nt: TGCAGCGTTGCTAAGACGGGAGATGTCGATGAGCAGTTCTTC

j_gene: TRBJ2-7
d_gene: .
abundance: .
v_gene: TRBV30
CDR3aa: CAWSGRNTYEQYF
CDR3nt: TGTGCCTGGAGTGGCAGGAATACCTACGAGCAGTACTTC

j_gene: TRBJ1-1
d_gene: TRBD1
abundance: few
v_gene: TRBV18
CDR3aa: CASSPRQGASGTEAFF
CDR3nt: TGTGCCAGCTCACCGAGACAGGGGGCCTCCGGAACTGAAGCTTTCTTT

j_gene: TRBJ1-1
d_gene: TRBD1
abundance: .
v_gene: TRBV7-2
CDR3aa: CASSRTGTNTEAFF
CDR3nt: TGTGCCAGCAGCAGGACAGGGACGAACACTGAAGCTTTCTTT

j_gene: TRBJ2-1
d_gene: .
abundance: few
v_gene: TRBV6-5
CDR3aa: CASSYSRQGFEQFF
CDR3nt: TGTGCCAGCAGTTACTCGCGGCAGGGGTTTGAGCAGTTCTTC

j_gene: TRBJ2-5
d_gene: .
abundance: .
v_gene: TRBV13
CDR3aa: CASSLRDTQETQYF
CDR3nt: TGTGCCAGCAGCCTTCGGGACACCCAAGAGACCCAGTACTTC

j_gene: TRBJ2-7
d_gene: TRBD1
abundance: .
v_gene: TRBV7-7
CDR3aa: CASSLGTGAYEQYF
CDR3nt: TGTGCTAGCAGCTTAGGGACAGGGGCCTACGAGCAGTACTTC

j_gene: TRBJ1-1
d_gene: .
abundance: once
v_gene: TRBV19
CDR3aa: CASSIPRNTEAFF
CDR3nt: TGTGCCAGTAGTATACCCAGGAACACTGAAGCTTTCTTT

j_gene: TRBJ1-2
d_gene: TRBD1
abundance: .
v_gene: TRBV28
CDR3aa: CASSSLGGQDVYGYTF
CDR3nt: TGTGCCAGCAGTTCCCTGGGGGGACAGGACGTCTATGGCTACACCTTC

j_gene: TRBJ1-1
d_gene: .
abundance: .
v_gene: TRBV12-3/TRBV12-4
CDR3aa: CASSLGGSEAFF
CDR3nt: TGTGCCAGCAGTTTAGGGGGCTCTGAAGCTTTCTTT

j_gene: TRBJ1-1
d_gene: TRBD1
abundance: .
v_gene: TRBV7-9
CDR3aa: CASSTRDRGPNTEAFF
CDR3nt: TGTGCCAGCAGCACCCGGGACAGGGGGCCGAACACTGAAGCTTTCTTT

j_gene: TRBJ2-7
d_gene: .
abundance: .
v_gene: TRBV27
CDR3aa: CASSPRGGPYEQYF
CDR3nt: TGTGCCAGCAGCCCCCGGGGAGGTCCCTACGAGCAGTACTTC

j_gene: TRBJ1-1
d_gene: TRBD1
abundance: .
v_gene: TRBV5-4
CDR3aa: CASSLERDSEAFF
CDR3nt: TGTGCCAGCAGCTTGGAGAGGGACAGTGAAGCTTTCTTT

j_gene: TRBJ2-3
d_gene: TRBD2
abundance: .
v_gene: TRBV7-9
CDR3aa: CASLQNPVPGGADTQYF
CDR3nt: TGTGCCAGCTTACAGAACCCGGTACCGGGAGGAGCCGATACGCAGTATTTT

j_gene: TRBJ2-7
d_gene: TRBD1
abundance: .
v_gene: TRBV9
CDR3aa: CASSETGGSSYEQYF
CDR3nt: TGTGCCAGCAGCGAGACAGGGGGGAGCTCCTACGAGCAGTACTTC

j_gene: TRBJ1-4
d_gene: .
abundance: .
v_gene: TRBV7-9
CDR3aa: CASSFLPTGSEKLFF
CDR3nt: TGTGCCAGCAGCTTTCTACCGACAGGCAGTGAAAAACTGTTTTTT

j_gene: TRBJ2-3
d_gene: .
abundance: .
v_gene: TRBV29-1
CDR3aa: CSVSHGPDTQYF
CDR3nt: TGCAGCGTTTCTCACGGTCCAGATACGCAGTATTTT

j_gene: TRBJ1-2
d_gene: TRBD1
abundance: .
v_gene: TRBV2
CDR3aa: CASSGTGTTGGYTF
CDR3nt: TGTGCCAGCAGTGGGACAGGGACCACTGGCGGCTACACCTTC

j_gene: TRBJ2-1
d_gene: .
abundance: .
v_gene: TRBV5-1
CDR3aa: CASSLGAGGNEQFF
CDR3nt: TGCGCCAGCAGCTTGGGGGCAGGAGGGAATGAGCAGTTCTTC

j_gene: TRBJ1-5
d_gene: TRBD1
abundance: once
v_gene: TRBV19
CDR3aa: CASSSRGQGNQPQHF
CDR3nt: TGTGCCAGTAGTTCAAGGGGACAGGGTAATCAGCCCCAGCATTTT

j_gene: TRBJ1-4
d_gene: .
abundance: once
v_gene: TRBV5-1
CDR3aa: CASSSLDPAVEKLFF
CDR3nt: TGCGCCAGCAGCTCCCTGGATCCGGCGGTGGAAAAACTGTTTTTT

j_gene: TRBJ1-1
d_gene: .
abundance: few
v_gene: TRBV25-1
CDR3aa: CASSELMNTEAFF
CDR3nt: TGTGCCAGCAGTGAATTAATGAACACTGAAGCTTTCTTT

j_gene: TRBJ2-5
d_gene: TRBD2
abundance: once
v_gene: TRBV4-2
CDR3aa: CASSPRGLAGEETQYF
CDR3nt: TGTGCCAGCAGCCCTCGAGGACTAGCGGGGGAGGAGACCCAGTACTTC

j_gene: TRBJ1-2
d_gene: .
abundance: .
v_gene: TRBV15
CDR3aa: CATSRDWGGLDGYTF
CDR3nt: TGTGCCACCAGCAGAGACTGGGGAGGGTTGGATGGCTACACCTTC

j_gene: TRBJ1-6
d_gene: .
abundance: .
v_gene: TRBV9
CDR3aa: CASVINRAPLHF
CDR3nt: TGTGCCAGCGTTATTAACCGGGCACCCCTCCACTTT

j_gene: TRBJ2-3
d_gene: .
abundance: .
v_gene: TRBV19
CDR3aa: CASSINSPVMSGELTDTQYF
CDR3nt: TGTGCCAGTAGTATCAATAGTCCCGTGATGTCGGGAGAGCTCACAGATACGCAGTATTTT

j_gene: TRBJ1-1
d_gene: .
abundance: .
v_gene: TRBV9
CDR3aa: CASSPGGGMNTEAFF
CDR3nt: TGTGCCAGCAGCCCCGGGGGTGGGATGAACACTGAAGCTTTCTTT